A selection of T cell receptor beta chains follows, all from one sample in a study of early T cells in non-severe SARS-CoV-2 infection. TCRdb called the 5' RACE reads again in MiXCR, with one record for every CDR3 protein. Found here are about 39,000 distinct CDR3 sequences, 7.1% of them singletons; the top ten hold approximately 4.5%. The sequenced sample was whole blood. These receptors all come from an adult who was a healthcare worker with PCR-confirmed SARS-CoV-2 infection or an uninfected control (not recorded which). Both conserved end residues are part of each CDR3. Fields, in order: D gene, J gene, V gene, clone size, CDR3 length, CDR3 DNA, CDR3 protein. The D gene is left open where the match is weak. Size tells how often a clone was seen (once, few, many) or the class of an expanded clone, and some rows leave it out.

>NA|TRBJ2-3|TRBV4-1|NA|15
TGCGCCAGCAGCCCCCAGAAGCGGAACACAGATACGCAGTATTTT
CASSPQKRNTDTQYF
>NA|TRBJ2-7|TRBV6-1|many|12
TGTGCCAGCAGTCTGAGGGGGGACGAGCAGTACTTC
CASSLRGDEQYF
>NA|TRBJ1-1|TRBV20-1|NA|13
TGCAGTGCTGCCGGGACGGGGAACACTGAAGCTTTCTTT
CSAAGTGNTEAFF
>NA|TRBJ2-1|TRBV20-1|few|13
TGCAGTGCTTCCGGGACCGCCTGGGGTGAGCAGTTCTTC
CSASGTAWGEQFF
>NA|TRBJ2-1|TRBV5-1|NA|15
TGCGCCAGCAGCTGGCAGGGTAGCACCTACAATGAGCAGTTCTTC
CASSWQGSTYNEQFF
>TRBD1|TRBJ1-3|TRBV14|NA|14
TGTGCCAGCAGCCCCGGGACAGGGGGAAACACCATATATTTT
CASSPGTGGNTIYF
>NA|TRBJ1-5|TRBV6-1|few|16
TGTGCCAGCAGTGAAGTATCTTTCGGTAGCAATCAGCCCCAGCATTTT
CASSEVSFGSNQPQHF
>NA|TRBJ1-1|TRBV20-1|NA|14
TGCAGTGCTAGAGATCTACGTCTGAACACTGAAGCTTTCTTT
CSARDLRLNTEAFF
>NA|TRBJ2-7|TRBV20-1|many|12
TGCAGTGCTAACAGTCGCTCCTACGAGCAGTACTTC
CSANSRSYEQYF
>NA|TRBJ1-2|TRBV18|NA|15
TGTGCCAGCTTCCCCGAGCCGGGGCAGGGTGATGGCTACACCTTC
CASFPEPGQGDGYTF
>NA|TRBJ2-3|TRBV2|NA|15
TGTGCCAGCGCGGGGCTAGAGTGGGGCACAGATACGCAGTATTTT
CASAGLEWGTDTQYF
>TRBD2|TRBJ2-1|TRBV10-3|NA|17
TGTGCCATCAGTGTAATAGCGGGGGGCTCCTCCTACAATGAGCAGTTCTTC
CAISVIAGGSSYNEQFF
>NA|TRBJ2-3|TRBV11-2|few|12
TGTGCCAGCAGCCCTAGCTCCACTACGCAGTATTTT
CASSPSSTTQYF
>TRBD1|TRBJ1-1|TRBV7-7|few|17
TGTGCTAGCAGCCCCGGACAGGGAATTGAAGCGAACACTGAAGCTTTCTTT
CASSPGQGIEANTEAFF
>NA|TRBJ1-2|TRBV2|many|14
TGTGCCAGCAGAGCCATTACCGCCGTGGGAGGCTACACCTTC
CASRAITAVGGYTF
>NA|TRBJ1-5|TRBV7-9|many|18
TGTGCCAGCAGCGGGAGAGACGACACTGGGCGGGTAAATCAGCCCCAGCATTTT
CASSGRDDTGRVNQPQHF
>TRBD2|TRBJ2-1|TRBV2|NA|15
TGTGCCAGCAATCTAGAACTAGCGGGTAACAATGAGCAGTTCTTC
CASNLELAGNNEQFF
>TRBD1|TRBJ2-2|TRBV6-2/TRBV6-3|many|15
TGTGCCAGCAGTTCACCAGGGGGCTGGACCGGGGAGCTGTTTTTT
CASSSPGGWTGELFF
>TRBD1|TRBJ2-5|TRBV5-4|few|15
TGTGCCAGCAGCTTGTCAGTGGGACAGCAAGAGACCCAGTACTTC
CASSLSVGQQETQYF
>NA|TRBJ2-7|TRBV18|NA|14
TGTGCCAGCTCACCACTGCAGCTCTCCTACGAGCAGTACTTC
CASSPLQLSYEQYF
>TRBD1|TRBJ1-4|TRBV5-1|NA|15
TGCGCCAGCAGCGACCGGGACAGGGGTGGTGAAAAACTGTTTTTT
CASSDRDRGGEKLFF
>TRBD2|TRBJ2-4|TRBV4-2|many|18
TGTGCCAGCAGCCAAGGCCCGGCTAGCGGCCTAGCCAAAAACATTCAGTACTTC
CASSQGPASGLAKNIQYF
>NA|TRBJ1-1|TRBV27|few|14
TGTGCCAGCAGCAAACAGGGCCCCCACACTGAAGCTTTCTTT
CASSKQGPHTEAFF
>TRBD2|TRBJ2-5|TRBV4-3|few|18
TGCGCCAGCAGCCAAGATTATCCTAGCGGGGGGTACCAAGAGACCCAGTACTTC
CASSQDYPSGGYQETQYF
>NA|TRBJ2-5|TRBV2|many|13
TGTGCCAGCGAGTCGGCTTACCAAGAGACCCAGTACTTC
CASESAYQETQYF
>TRBD1|TRBJ2-5|TRBV7-2|NA|15
TGTGCCAGCACCGATAGACAGGGGGGCACAGAGACCCAGTACTTC
CASTDRQGGTETQYF
>TRBD1|TRBJ2-3|TRBV7-9|NA|16
TGTGCCAGCAGCCCTTCGGGGCAGGGGGCCGGAGATACGCAGTATTTT
CASSPSGQGAGDTQYF
>NA|TRBJ1-2|TRBV6-5|few|10
TGTGCCAGTGGGCCGGGCGGCTACACCTTC
CASGPGGYTF
>TRBD1|TRBJ2-5|TRBV5-4|many|16
TGTGCCAGCAGCTTGAGGACAGGGGAGTATCAAGAGACCCAGTACTTC
CASSLRTGEYQETQYF
>NA|TRBJ1-2|TRBV18|NA|15
TGTGCCAGCTCACCCCTAGTTGAACGGGCGGAAGGCTACACCTTC
CASSPLVERAEGYTF
>NA|TRBJ1-5|TRBV6-2/TRBV6-3|many|14
TGTGCCAGCAGTCACAGGGCTTACAATCAGCCCCAGCATTTT
CASSHRAYNQPQHF
>NA|TRBJ2-4|TRBV6-2/TRBV6-3|NA|14
TGTGCCAGCAGTTATTCAGGAGCCAAAAACATTCAGTACTTC
CASSYSGAKNIQYF
>NA|TRBJ1-2|TRBV2|few|12
TGTGCTTCGACGATCACTAACTATGGCTACACCTTC
CASTITNYGYTF
>NA|TRBJ1-5|TRBV2|many|14
TGTGCCAGCACAGGGGACGATAGCAATCAGCCCCAGCATTTT
CASTGDDSNQPQHF
>NA|TRBJ2-6|TRBV6-4|NA|17
TGTGCCAGCAGTGACTCCCCGGGGACCTCTGGGGCCAACGTCCTGATTTTC
CASSDSPGTSGANVLIF
>TRBD1|TRBJ2-5|TRBV7-9|few|16
TGTGCCAGCAGCTTAGCGCGGGACAGGGTAGGAGAGACCCAGTACTTC
CASSLARDRVGETQYF
>NA|TRBJ1-5|TRBV19|NA|12
TGTGCCAGTAGTATTTGGGGTCAGCCCCAGCATTTT
CASSIWGQPQHF
>NA|TRBJ1-6|TRBV10-2|NA|13
TGCGCCAGCAGTGAGGGGGGGGCTTCACCCCTCCACTTT
CASSEGGASPLHF
>TRBD1|TRBJ1-5|TRBV18|many|14
TGTGCCAGCTCAGGGACAGGTGGAGGTGAACCCCAGCATTTT
CASSGTGGGEPQHF
>NA|TRBJ1-1|TRBV7-9|few|15
TGTGCCAGCAGCTTCCTGACAGCGATGAACACTGAAGCTTTCTTT
CASSFLTAMNTEAFF
>NA|TRBJ2-5|TRBV9|few|14
TGTGCCAGCAGCGTAGAGGGCCTCCAGGAGACCCAGTACTTC
CASSVEGLQETQYF
>NA|TRBJ2-5|TRBV12-3/TRBV12-4|NA|12
TGTGCCAGCACCCTGGGGACCAGGACCCAGTACTTC
CASTLGTRTQYF